What follows describes a single T cell receptor (beta chain). The antigen is unknown. This sample is drawn from a study of cytomegalovirus exposure and HLA in healthy donors. Whole-study results and caveats: Presence/absence analyses assumed roughly uniform sequencing depth across donors. Specificity of a few CMV-associated chains for CMV antigens was verified in vitro.

CDR1 is GTSNPN, CDR2 SVGIG, per germline (reference sequence). This CDR3 spans 15 amino acids. Trimming removed 4 bases from V and 4 bases from J; junction bases left unmatched: 10. PCR involved 60 Vbeta and 13 Jbeta primers. Sequencing was performed with immunoSEQ multiplex PCR; in TCRdb, only in-frame clones are kept and a portion is missing. The sample gives some 150,000 clones, approximately 72% of which show up once; about 2.5% is in the top ten. The rearrangement uses TRBV30 and TRBJ2-5, with TRBD1 matching 9 bases. The sample consisted of PBMCs. The receptor's source is a human donor in good health. CDR3 nucleotide sequence: TGTGCCTGGACCACCGGGACAGGGTTTGCAGAGACCCAGTACTTC. Translating gives CAWTTGTGFAETQYF. Variable domain in full (rest from reference TRBV30 and TRBJ2-5): SQTIHQWPATLVQPVGSPLSLECTVEGTSNPNLYWYRQAAGRGLQLLFYSVGIGQISSEVPQNLSASRPQDRQFILSSKKLLLSDSGFYLCAWTTGTGFAETQYFGPGTRLLVL.